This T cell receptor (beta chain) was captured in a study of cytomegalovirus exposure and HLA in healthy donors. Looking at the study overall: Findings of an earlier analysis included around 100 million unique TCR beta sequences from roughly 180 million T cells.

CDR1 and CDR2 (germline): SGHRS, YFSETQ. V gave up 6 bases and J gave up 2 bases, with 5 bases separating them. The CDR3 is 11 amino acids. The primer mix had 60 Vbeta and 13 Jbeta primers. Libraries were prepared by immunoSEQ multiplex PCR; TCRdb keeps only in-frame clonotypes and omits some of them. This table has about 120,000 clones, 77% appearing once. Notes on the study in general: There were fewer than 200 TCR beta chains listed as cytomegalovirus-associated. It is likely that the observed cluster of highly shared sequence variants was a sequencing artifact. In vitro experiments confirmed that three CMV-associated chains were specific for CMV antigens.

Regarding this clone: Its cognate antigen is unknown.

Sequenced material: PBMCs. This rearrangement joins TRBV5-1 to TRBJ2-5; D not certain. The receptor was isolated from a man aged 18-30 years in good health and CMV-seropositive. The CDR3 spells CASNIQETQYF. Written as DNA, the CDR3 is TGCGCCAGCAATATTCAAGAGACCCAGTACTTC.